This is a list of T cell receptor beta chains from one sample in a study of blood T cells in healthy people across ages. TCRdb ran MiXCR on the 5' RACE reads and lists one entry per CDR3 protein. The sample includes over 1,500,000 distinct CDR3 sequences, around 42% of them seen just once. What was sequenced was blood. These receptors came from a human donor in good health. The CDR3 runs from the conserved cysteine through the conserved F or W. The order of the fields is V gene, D gene, clone size, J gene, CDR3 protein, CDR3 DNA. D genes are given only for firm matches. Part of the rows lack a size; the others show once, few, many or a class for expanded clones.

>TRBV9|-|-|TRBJ2-5
CASSVDPYKTQYF
TGTGCCAGCAGCGTAGACCCTTACAAGACCCAGTACTTC
>TRBV11-3|-|-|TRBJ2-2
CARSLDRGVYGELFF
TGTGCCCGCAGCTTAGATCGAGGGGTTTACGGGGAGCTGTTTTTT
>TRBV11-1|-|few|TRBJ2-5
CASSFLGTQETQYF
TGTGCCAGCAGCTTTTTGGGGACCCAAGAGACCCAGTACTTC
>TRBV7-2|-|-|TRBJ2-5
CASSLLGGAWTQYF
TGTGCCAGCAGCTTATTAGGGGGGGCTTGGACCCAGTACTTC
>TRBV5-1|-|few|TRBJ2-7
CASSVAGRDYEQYF
TGCGCCAGCAGCGTTGCCGGGAGAGACTACGAGCAGTACTTC
>TRBV27|TRBD2|few|TRBJ2-7
CASSPYSGTGSPYEQYF
TGTGCCAGCAGTCCCTACAGCGGGACGGGGAGTCCCTACGAGCAGTACTTC
>TRBV12-3/TRBV12-4|-|-|TRBJ2-1
CANRRPGEWDYNEQFF
TGTGCCAACAGGAGACCGGGAGAATGGGACTACAATGAGCAGTTCTTC
>TRBV29-1|TRBD1|few|TRBJ2-5
CSAGQGGKTQYF
TGCAGCGCGGGACAGGGGGGAAAGACCCAGTACTTC
>TRBV11-2|-|-|TRBJ2-1
CASSLFPDRGEQFF
TGTGCCAGCAGCTTATTTCCCGACCGTGGTGAGCAGTTCTTC
>TRBV3-1|TRBD2|-|TRBJ2-7
CASSQDFGLAGYEQYF
TGTGCCAGCAGCCAAGACTTCGGGCTAGCGGGGTACGAGCAGTACTTC
>TRBV28|-|-|TRBJ1-5
CASSQDQSQHF
TGTGCCAGCAGTCAGGATCAGTCCCAGCATTTT